Listed below are T cell receptor beta chains from one sample, sequenced in a study of shared clonotypes between healthy human individuals. The protocol was immunoSEQ multiplex PCR, while the TCRdb copy is restricted to in-frame clones and leaves out a portion. Of around 510,000 clones in the sample, around 78% are singletons; the top ten hold around 13%. Sequenced input: PBMCs. These receptors came from a middle-aged woman in good health. Some clones in this sample may be carry-over from other donors' samples. Both conserved end residues are part of each CDR3. The D gene is left open where the match is weak. Expanded clones are given a class, and other clones once, few, many or no size at all.

abundance,v_gene,j_gene,d_gene,CDR3aa,CDR3nt
-,TRBV11-2,TRBJ1-5,TRBD1,CASSRDRDGQPQHF,TGTGCCAGCAGCCGGGACAGGGACGGTCAGCCCCAGCATTTT
-,TRBV4-1,TRBJ2-1,-,CASSQPRLVRDEQFF,TGCGCCAGCAGCCAACCGCGACTAGTACGCGATGAGCAGTTCTTC
-,TRBV27,TRBJ2-1,TRBD2,CASSLGTSGVNEQFF,TGTGCCAGCAGTTTAGGGACTAGCGGGGTCAATGAGCAGTTCTTC
-,TRBV28,TRBJ2-5,-,CASRAMAEETQYF,TGTGCCAGCAGGGCCATGGCGGAAGAGACCCAGTACTTC
-,TRBV5-1,TRBJ2-7,-,CASSTTTGGISYEQYF,TGCGCCAGCAGCACGACCACGGGGGGCATTTCCTACGAGCAGTACTTC
-,TRBV7-2,TRBJ2-7,-,CASSYQGGDYEQYF,TGTGCCAGCAGCTACCAGGGGGGAGACTACGAGCAGTACTTC
few,TRBV18,TRBJ2-2,-,CASSPLPSTGELFF,TGTGCCAGCTCACCACTTCCCTCCACCGGGGAGCTGTTTTTT
-,TRBV28,TRBJ2-7,-,CASSLVQWEQYF,TGTGCCAGCAGTTTAGTCCAATGGGAGCAGTACTTC
-,TRBV7-3,TRBJ1-1,-,CASSRAGGFGNTEAFF,TGTGCCAGCAGCCGCGCTGGCGGGTTTGGGAACACTGAAGCTTTCTTT
-,TRBV9,TRBJ1-1,-,CASSGGIGAGNTEAFF,TGTGCCAGCAGCGGGGGAATTGGGGCGGGGAACACTGAAGCTTTCTTT
-,TRBV29-1,TRBJ1-4,-,CSFKQSTNEKLFF,TGCAGCTTCAAACAGTCAACTAATGAAAAACTGTTTTTT
once,TRBV9,TRBJ2-1,TRBD2,CASSVVIAGGEQFF,TGTGCCAGCAGCGTAGTAATAGCGGGAGGTGAGCAGTTCTTC
-,TRBV6-1,TRBJ1-2,-,CASSEEGWGYTF,TGTGCCAGCAGTGAAGAGGGGTGGGGCTACACCTTC
-,TRBV5-6,TRBJ1-4,-,CASSLRRRNEKLFF,TGTGCCAGCAGCTTGCGCAGGCGGAATGAAAAACTGTTTTTT
few,TRBV9,TRBJ2-1,-,CASSVGLNNEQFF,TGTGCCAGCAGCGTAGGGCTTAACAATGAGCAGTTCTTC
-,TRBV28,TRBJ2-5,TRBD2,CASSLRSGEDQETQYF,TGTGCCAGCAGTTTACGTAGCGGGGAAGACCAAGAGACCCAGTACTTC
-,TRBV2,TRBJ2-7,TRBD2,CASSGGSGSEQYF,TGTGCCAGCAGTGGGGGTAGCGGGAGCGAGCAGTACTTC
few,TRBV7-9,TRBJ2-3,TRBD2,CASQRAKTSGRVTDTQYF,TGTGCCAGTCAGAGAGCGAAGACTAGCGGGAGGGTCACAGATACGCAGTATTTT
-,TRBV29-1,TRBJ2-5,TRBD2,CSGAGVIGETQYF,TGCAGCGGCGCGGGAGTAATTGGAGAGACCCAGTACTTC
-,TRBV29-1,TRBJ2-5,TRBD1,CSVDRGPQETQYF,TGCAGCGTTGACAGGGGGCCGCAAGAGACCCAGTACTTC
-,TRBV4-1,TRBJ1-2,TRBD1,CASSPPRRTGDYGYTF,TGCGCCAGCAGCCCCCCTCGGAGGACAGGGGACTATGGCTACACCTTC
many,TRBV6-1,TRBJ2-5,-,CASSGAGPGTQYF,TGTGCCAGCAGTGGGGCAGGTCCGGGTACCCAGTACTTC
once,TRBV27,TRBJ2-7,TRBD1,CASSLGQPSHEQYF,TGTGCCAGCAGTTTGGGACAGCCATCCCACGAGCAGTACTTC
once,TRBV27,TRBJ2-3,-,CASSSDRTLSTDTQYF,TGTGCCAGCAGCTCGGACCGGACCTTAAGCACAGATACGCAGTATTTT
-,TRBV6-1,TRBJ2-7,-,CASRETGGGSYEQYF,TGTGCCAGCAGGGAGACAGGAGGAGGCTCCTACGAGCAGTACTTC
-,TRBV10-2,TRBJ2-7,-,CASSRGLSYEQYF,TGCGCCAGCAGCAGGGGATTATCCTACGAGCAGTACTTC
once,TRBV9,TRBJ2-5,TRBD2,CASSDERERETQYF,TGTGCCAGCAGCGACGAGCGGGAGAGAGAGACCCAGTACTTC
-,TRBV5-4,TRBJ1-1,TRBD1,CASSLTGGLGAEASF,TGTGCCAGCAGCTTGACAGGGGGCTTGGGCGCTGAAGCTTCCTTT
-,TRBV29-1,TRBJ2-3,-,CSASSWPADTQYF,TGCAGCGCCTCCTCGTGGCCGGCAGATACGCAGTATTTT
-,TRBV7-3,TRBJ2-7,TRBD1,CASSPGQAEGEQYF,TGTGCCAGCAGCCCTGGACAGGCCGAGGGCGAGCAGTACTTC
-,TRBV19,TRBJ1-5,-,CASSIGGNQPQHF,TGTGCCAGTAGTATAGGGGGCAATCAGCCCCAGCATTTT
-,TRBV28,TRBJ2-7,-,CASSDLLGEQYF,TGTGCCAGCAGTGACCTGTTGGGCGAGCAGTACTTC
-,TRBV11-2,TRBJ2-2,TRBD2,CASSRLAGVNTGELFF,TGTGCCAGCAGCCGACTAGCGGGAGTGAACACCGGGGAGCTGTTTTTT
-,TRBV11-2,TRBJ2-1,-,CASSLDLVNEQFF,TGTGCCAGCAGCTTAGATCTGGTGAATGAGCAGTTCTTC
-,TRBV18,TRBJ2-7,-,CASSPDGRFEEQYF,TGTGCCAGCTCACCGGACGGGAGATTCGAAGAGCAGTACTTC
-,TRBV27,TRBJ2-3,TRBD2,CASSPPRDSGRDTQYF,TGTGCCAGCAGTCCCCCTCGGGATAGCGGGAGGGATACGCAGTATTTT
-,TRBV21-1,TRBJ2-7,-,CASSRPTGTNYEQYF,TGTGCCAGCAGCCGTCCGACAGGGACAAATTACGAGCAGTACTTC
-,TRBV30,TRBJ1-3,-,CAWRVENTIYF,TGTGCCTGGAGGGTGGAAAACACCATATATTTT
-,TRBV5-1,TRBJ2-7,TRBD2,CASSLDLAAGSYEQYF,TGCGCCAGCAGCTTGGATCTGGCAGCGGGGAGCTACGAGCAGTACTTC
-,TRBV28,TRBJ1-2,TRBD1,CASSISPSGQGYGYTF,TGTGCCAGCAGTATCTCCCCCTCGGGACAGGGGTATGGCTACACCTTC
-,TRBV5-4,TRBJ2-5,TRBD2,CASSLGLAGAETQYF,TGTGCCAGCAGCTTGGGGCTAGCGGGAGCTGAGACCCAGTACTTC
-,TRBV25-1,TRBJ2-1,-,CASSEFGPWYNEQFF,TGTGCCAGCAGTGAATTCGGACCTTGGTACAATGAGCAGTTCTTC
-,TRBV15,TRBJ1-1,-,CATSRDSGAKAFF,TGTGCCACCAGCAGAGATTCGGGGGCTAAAGCTTTCTTT
-,TRBV14,TRBJ2-7,TRBD1,CASSQGTGIQPYDSYEQYF,TGTGCCAGCAGCCAAGGGACAGGGATTCAGCCTTATGACTCCTACGAGCAGTACTTC